Below, 29 T cell receptor beta chains from the same sample are listed, as sequenced in a study of glioma-infiltrating T cells after dendritic cell vaccination. Data came from immunoSEQ multiplex PCR; TCRdb stores just in-frame clones and leaves some out. Altogether roughly 98,000 clones are present, approximately 84% being singletons, with the ten largest covering 15% to 19%. Specimen: blood, collected before dendritic cell vaccination. Receptors were obtained from a human donor with glioblastoma.

V usage is TRBV4-1 and J usage is TRBJ2-7, with a tentative D call TRBD1 (7 bases). The CDR3 is made up of 14 amino acids. The germline V and J ends were trimmed by 1 base and 6 bases, with 13 bases remaining between them. Germline lookup yields CDR1 MGHRA and CDR2 YSYEKL. CDR3 amino acids: CASSQVNRGGEQYF. CDR3 bases: TGCGCCAGCAGCCAAGTCAACAGGGGAGGCGAGCAGTACTTC.

The rearrangement uses TRBV30 and TRBJ2-6; D gene unclear. Looked up from germline, CDR1 is GTSNPN and CDR2 is SVGIG (reference sequence). There are 15 residues in the CDR3. The V and J ends lost 1 base and 4 bases respectively, with 11 bases between them. The CDR3 is CAWSASFLGANVLTF. The CDR3 DNA sequence: TGTGCCTGGAGTGCGAGCTTTCTCGGGGCCAACGTCCTGACTTTC.

The rearrangement links TRBV28 to TRBJ2-1; 9 bases match TRBD2. The junction had 10 bases not matched to a gene; V was cut back by 6 bases and J by 4 bases. This CDR3 region has 16 residues. The V gene's germline CDR1 is MDHEN and CDR2 SYDVKM. CDR3 sequence (DNA): TGTGCCAGCAGAGGAAGTAGCGGGGGACCTTACAATGAGCAGTTCTTC. It codes for CASRGSSGGPYNEQFF.

This chain connects TRBV5-4 to TRBJ1-6, with D uncertain. Germline assignment: CDR1 SGHNT and CDR2 YYREEE (reference sequence). The CDR3 loop spans 16 amino acids. V was shortened by 1 base and J by 0 bases, with 8 bases between the two germline ends. In nucleotides, the CDR3 is TGTGCCAGCAGCTTGTTCGGGAGCTCCTATAATTCACCCCTCCACTTT. Residues: CASSLFGSSYNSPLHF.

This clone was detected a few times. The chain carries TRBV7-9 and TRBJ2-1, with D tentatively TRBD2 (6 bases). The CDR3 length is 16 residues. Per the germline V gene, CDR1 is SEHNR and CDR2 is FQNEAQ (reference sequence). V dropped 1 base and J dropped 9 bases, with 19 bases sitting between them. DNA for the CDR3: TGTGCCAGCAGCTTAGTCTTCTCCGGACTACAATCTGAGCAGTTCTTC. This sequence encodes CASSLVFSGLQSEQFF.

This chain joins TRBV6-5 and TRBJ2-1; D not certain. Looked up from germline, CDR1 is MNHEY and CDR2 is SVGAGI. V was cut by 2 bases and J by 0 bases, with 8 bases left in between. The CDR3 runs to 15 residues. The CDR3 sequence is CASSYRSGSYNEQFF. Written as DNA, the CDR3 is TGTGCCAGCAGTTACAGGTCGGGCTCCTACAATGAGCAGTTCTTC.

This clone was recorded a few times. The chain employs TRBV6-5 and TRBJ1-6; no definite D call. Germline lookup yields CDR1 MNHEY and CDR2 SVGAGI. Trimming cost V 7 bases and J 3 bases, with 10 bases left between them. CDR3 length: 14 amino acids. This CDR3 reads CASNSRDYNSPLHF. In DNA form, the CDR3 reads TGTGCCAGCAATTCGAGGGACTATAATTCACCCCTCCACTTT.

This chain connects TRBV6-1 to TRBJ1-2, with 7 positions matching TRBD1. This CDR3 comprises 14 residues. Germline CDR1 reads MNHNS; CDR2 reads SASEGT. Trimming took 5 bases from V and 2 from J; bases not matched to a gene: 5. The CDR3 region has the DNA TGTGCCAGCAGTACCCAACAGGGGAACTATGGCTACACCTTC. It yields the protein CASSTQQGNYGYTF.

The V gene is TRBV4-1, the J gene TRBJ2-2; D might be TRBD1 (5 bases). The CDR3 sequence is 17 residues long. Trimming pared 0 bases from V and 4 bases from J, leaving 15 bases between. CDR1 and CDR2 from the germline V gene are MGHRA and YSYEKL. CDR3 DNA: TGCGCCAGCAGCCAAGAGGCTTTAGGGGTAGTCACCGGGGAGCTGTTTTTT. Translating gives CASSQEALGVVTGELFF.

The chain has TRBV4-1 and TRBJ2-1; D is unresolved. Per the germline V gene, CDR1 is MGHRA and CDR2 is YSYEKL. CDR3 length equals 12 residues. The V end was cut by 1 base, the J end by 12 bases, with 10 bases between. The CDR3 nucleotides are TGCGCCAGCAGCCAAGGCGACACTCCGCAGTTCTTC. Residues: CASSQGDTPQFF.

This chain links TRBV5-1 with TRBJ2-7; 9 nucleotides line up with TRBD1. The V and J ends lost 5 bases and 1 base, in that order; junction bases with no gene match: 16. The CDR3 covers 18 residues. Germline V gives CDR1 SGHRS, CDR2 YFSETQ. CDR3 amino acids: CASRLSPTTGTGSYEQYF. As DNA, the CDR3 is TGCGCCAGCAGATTGTCCCCCACAACCGGGACAGGGTCCTACGAGCAGTACTTC.

This clone was seen just once. V is TRBV14 and J is TRBJ1-2; 8 nucleotides align to TRBD1. Germline CDR1 is SGHDN and CDR2 is FVKESK. The V gene end was trimmed by 1 base and the J gene end by 1 base; junction bases not matched to a gene: 2. This CDR3 has 15 residues. The CDR3 spells CASSQGTGYNYGYTF. The CDR3 region has the DNA TGTGCCAGCAGCCAAGGGACAGGGTATAACTATGGCTACACCTTC.

This clone has a single count. The chain couples TRBV4-1 to TRBJ2-3, with a weak D call TRBD2 (6 bases). The CDR3 runs to 17 residues. Germline CDR1 is MGHRA and CDR2 is YSYEKL. Trimming removed 3 bases from V and 2 bases from J, with 18 bases in between. The CDR3 here is CASSQRYSGDSTDTQYF. The DNA for the CDR3 is TGCGCCAGCAGCCAGCGATATTCGGGAGACTCCACAGATACGCAGTATTTT.

A single count supports this clone. CDR3: CASQAGGLAYEQYF. DNA of the CDR3: TGTGCCAGTCAAGCGGGAGGGCTTGCCTACGAGCAGTACTTC. This chain links TRBV28 with TRBJ2-7, with TRBD2 matching over 10 bases. The J segment lost 2 bases and the V segment lost 9 bases, leaving 7 bases of the junction unmatched. The CDR3 sequence is 14 residues long. Germline V gene lookup returns CDR1 MDHEN and CDR2 SYDVKM.

The sample holds a few counts of this clone. The V call is TRBV9, the J call TRBJ2-7; tentative D call: TRBD1 (6 bases). The CDR3 spans 19 residues. V lost 3 bases and J lost 2, with 27 bases in between. CDR1 and CDR2 (germline): SGDLS, YYNGEE. This CDR3 reads CASSARRDTDGAGAYEQYF. CDR3 DNA: TGTGCCAGCAGCGCACGCCGGGACACAGATGGGGCTGGGGCCTACGAGCAGTACTTC. Together with reference TRBV9 and TRBJ2-7, the CDR3 gives the full variable domain: DSGVTQTPKHLITATGQRVTLRCSPRSGDLSVYWYQQSLDQGLQFLIQYYNGEERAKGNILERFSAQQFPDLHSELNLSSLELGDSALYFCASSARRDTDGAGAYEQYFGPGTRLTVT.

The chain has TRBV5-1 and TRBJ2-2; 8 nucleotides match TRBD2. This CDR3 has 15 residues. V lost 3 bases and J lost 6; bases outside the gene matches: 7. Germline CDR1 is SGHRS and CDR2 is YFSETQ. CDR3 coding DNA: TGCGCCAGCAGCTATCGAGCGGGGGTCCCCGGGGAGCTGTTTTTT. Its translation: CASSYRAGVPGELFF. The variable domain in full, completed from reference TRBV5-1 and TRBJ2-2, reads KAGVTQTPRYLIKTRGQQVTLSCSPISGHRSVSWYQQTPGQGLQFLFEYFSETQRNKGNFPGRFSGRQFSNSRSEMNVSTLELGDSALYLCASSYRAGVPGELFFGEGSRLTVL.

The V call is TRBV7-2, the J call TRBJ2-6; possible D gene TRBD1, 5 bases. This CDR3 spans 18 amino acids. V shed 2 bases and J shed 0 bases, with 14 bases lying between them. Germline V CDR1 and CDR2: SGHTA, FQGNSA. The CDR3 region is CASSLTGANPSGANVLTF. CDR3 bases: TGTGCCAGCAGCTTAACAGGTGCAAACCCCTCTGGGGCCAACGTCCTGACTTTC.

V and J are TRBV6-1 and TRBJ2-1; D is undetermined. CDR1 is MNHNS, CDR2 SASEGT, per germline. The ends were cut back, 7 bases at V and 2 bases at J, with 9 bases in the middle. The length of the CDR3 is 13 residues. The CDR3 loop is CASTQFTYNEQFF. For the CDR3, the DNA is TGTGCCAGCACTCAGTTTACCTACAATGAGCAGTTCTTC.

The chain carries TRBV28 and TRBJ2-7; 7 nucleotides match TRBD1. V lost 2 bases to trimming and J lost 1 base; unmatched junction nucleotides: 5. This CDR3 has 15 amino acids. The germline V gene has CDR1 MDHEN and CDR2 SYDVKM. The CDR3 DNA sequence: TGTGCCAGCAGTTTAAGACAGGGCCCTTCCTACGAGCAGTACTTC. Encoded protein: CASSLRQGPSYEQYF.

The chain joins TRBV5-6 to TRBJ1-5, with 8 bases aligning to TRBD1. V was clipped by 4 bases and J by 6 bases; unmatched bases: 6. Germline loops: CDR1 SGHDT, CDR2 YYEEEE. The CDR3 extends over 14 amino acids. The CDR3 reads CASSRRQGFQPQHF. CDR3 sequence (DNA): TGTGCCAGCAGCCGAAGACAGGGGTTTCAGCCCCAGCATTTT.

The gene calls are TRBV10-3 and TRBJ1-2; no definite D call. The CDR3 sequence is 15 residues long. V was pared by 3 bases and J by 6 bases, with 17 bases between. CDR1 and CDR2 from the germline V gene are ENHRY and SYGVKD. CDR3 bases: TGTGCCATCAGTGAAGGAAGGGAAAAGCGGAATGGCTACACCTTC. This codes for CAISEGREKRNGYTF.

The V call is TRBV19, the J call TRBJ1-3; 9 nucleotides match TRBD1. The CDR3 runs to 16 residues. In germline, CDR1 is LNHDA, CDR2 SQIVND (reference sequence). Trimming took 6 bases from V and 3 from J; bases not matched to a gene: 9. The DNA of the CDR3 is TGTGCCAGTAGCCCCCACTGGACAGGGGATGGAAACACCATATATTTT. Translated: CASSPHWTGDGNTIYF. Full variable domain (missing parts from reference TRBV19 and TRBJ1-3): DGGITQSPKYLFRKEGQNVTLSCEQNLNHDAMYWYRQDPGQGLRLIYYSQIVNDFQKGDIAEGYSVSREKKESFPLTVTSAQKNPTAFYLCASSPHWTGDGNTIYFGEGSWLTVV.

This rearrangement joins TRBV13 to TRBJ1-1; 11 nucleotides line up with TRBD1. Per germline, CDR1 PRHDT and CDR2 FYEKMQ (reference sequence). The CDR3 extends over 14 amino acids. Trimming cost V 6 bases and J 5 bases; bases outside gene matches: 5. CDR3 bases: TGTGCCAGCAGTCTGGACAGGGGGCGAACTGAAGCTTTCTTT. It translates to CASSLDRGRTEAFF. Full variable domain (outside the CDR3, taken from reference TRBV13 and TRBJ1-1): AAGVIQSPRHLIKEKRETATLKCYPIPRHDTVYWYQQGPGQDPQFLISFYEKMQSDKGSIPDRFSAQQFSDYHSELNMSSLELGDSALYFCASSLDRGRTEAFFGQGTRLTVV.

CDR3 in amino acids: CASSLAPYIAEGYNEQFF. CDR3 coding DNA: TGTGCCAGCAGCTTAGCCCCTTATATAGCGGAGGGTTACAATGAGCAGTTCTTC. The chain employs TRBV11-2 and TRBJ2-1, with TRBD2 as a possible D gene (6 bases). Deletions cut 1 base from V and 4 bases from J, with 20 bases between. Germline CDR1 SGHAT, CDR2 FQNNGV. This CDR3 spans 18 amino acids.

The table lists this clone with a few counts. The V gene is TRBV19, the J gene TRBJ1-2; tentative D call: TRBD1 (5 bases). This CDR3 contains 14 residues. Germline V gene sequence: CDR1 LNHDA, CDR2 SQIVND (reference sequence). Trimming stripped 4 bases from V and 4 bases from J, with 13 bases between. CDR3: CASSTGILGYGYTF. The CDR3 DNA is TGTGCCAGTAGTACAGGGATTCTCGGCTATGGCTACACCTTC.

V usage is TRBV14 and J usage is TRBJ2-5; D not resolved. With 1 base removed from V and 1 base from J, the gap between germline ends came to 7 bases. There are 14 residues in the CDR3. Germline CDR1 SGHDN, CDR2 FVKESK. The CDR3 protein is CASSQANFQETQYF. The CDR3 bases are TGTGCCAGCAGCCAAGCTAACTTCCAAGAGACCCAGTACTTC.

The genes are TRBV28 and TRBJ2-7; no firm D call. CDR1 is MDHEN, CDR2 SYDVKM, per germline. V was trimmed by 8 bases and J by 2 bases, leaving 10 bases between them. The CDR3 is 12 amino acids. CDR3 sequence reads: CASGLRTYEQYF. CDR3 nucleotides: TGTGCCAGCGGTCTAAGAACCTACGAGCAGTACTTC.

The chain employs TRBV18 and TRBJ2-5, with 13 bases lining up with TRBD2. The CDR3 has 22 amino acids. Germline lookup yields CDR1 KGHSH and CDR2 LQKENI. The V and J ends lost 2 bases and 4 bases, in that order; junction bases with no gene match: 22. In DNA form, the CDR3 reads TGTGCCAGCTCACCAAGGGTTTCAGGACTAGCGGGAGTTGGTACCCTGGGAGAGACCCAGTACTTC. It translates to CASSPRVSGLAGVGTLGETQYF.

V is TRBV4-1 and J is TRBJ2-7; 8 nucleotides agree with TRBD1. Germline V gene lookup returns CDR1 MGHRA and CDR2 YSYEKL. CDR3 length: 16 residues. Unmatched junction bases numbered 7, after V lost 0 bases and J lost 3 bases. The CDR3 loop reads CASSQETGVSFYEQYF. The CDR3 DNA sequence: TGCGCCAGCAGCCAAGAGACAGGGGTGAGCTTCTACGAGCAGTACTTC.